The 24 T cell receptor beta chains below were found in one sample sequenced in a study of T cell changes during pregnancy in multiple sclerosis. This table comes from immunoSEQ multiplex PCR, and its TCRdb copy is limited to in-frame clones, with some not included. This sample has around 72,000 clones, with about 92% found just once. Here the sequenced sample was peripheral blood, taken in the second trimester of pregnancy. These receptors were taken from a female donor in good health, enrolled as a control in a pregnancy study.

The chain links TRBV5-6 to TRBJ1-5; no reliable D call. The CDR3 extends over 16 amino acids. V was clipped by 3 bases and J by 0 bases, with 13 bases between them. Germline-derived CDR1 and CDR2 are SGHDT and YYEEEE. This CDR3 is CASSYLGVDSNQPQHF. The CDR3, as DNA: TGTGCCAGCAGCTACCTCGGGGTGGATAGCAATCAGCCCCAGCATTTT. Combining the CDR3 with reference TRBV5-6 and TRBJ1-5 gives the whole variable domain DAGVTQSPTHLIKTRGQQVTLRCSPKSGHDTVSWYQQALGQGPQFIFQYYEEEERQRGNFPDRFSGHQFPNYSSELNVNALLLGDSALYLCASSYLGVDSNQPQHFGDGTRLSIL.

This chain joins TRBV12-5 and TRBJ2-1, with D perhaps TRBD1 (7 bases). V was shortened by 0 bases and J by 1 base, with 22 bases between the two germline ends. The CDR3 is made up of 20 amino acids. Looked up from germline, CDR1 is LGHNT and CDR2 is FRNRAP. CDR3 sequence: CASGLVARGVLLESYNEQFF. For the CDR3, the DNA is TGTGCTAGTGGTTTGGTAGCCAGGGGGGTCCTTTTGGAATCCTACAATGAGCAGTTCTTC.

The rearrangement uses TRBV6-1 and TRBJ1-2, with 11 positions matching TRBD1. Trimming took 6 bases from V and 2 from J; bases not matched to a gene: 5. This CDR3 has 15 amino acids. Germline values: CDR1 MNHNS, CDR2 SASEGT. This CDR3 is CASSRDRGSNYGYTF. The CDR3 coding sequence is TGTGCCAGCAGCCGGGACAGGGGGTCGAACTATGGCTACACCTTC.

This sequence joins TRBV19 and TRBJ1-1; TRBD1 might be the D (5 bases). V was pared by 5 bases and J by 1 base, with 17 bases between. This CDR3 is built from 16 residues. Germline CDR1 reads LNHDA; CDR2 reads SQIVND (reference sequence). The DNA for the CDR3 is TGTGCCAGTAGTTCCCAGCCGCCCACAGGGAACACTGAAGCTTTCTTT. This encodes CASSSQPPTGNTEAFF.

The J gene is TRBJ1-1, the V gene TRBV14, with D possibly matching TRBD1 (5 bases). The CDR3 has 13 amino acids. The V gene lost 5 bases and the J gene lost 5 bases, with 12 bases spanning the gap. CDR1 is SGHDN, CDR2 FVKESK, per germline. This CDR3 is CASSFEGRTEAFF. DNA of the CDR3: TGTGCCAGCAGCTTCGAGGGGAGGACTGAAGCTTTCTTT. Looking up the rest from reference TRBV14 and TRBJ1-1 gives the full variable domain: EAGVTQFPSHSVIEKGQTVTLRCDPISGHDNLYWYRRVMGKEIKFLLHFVKESKQDESGMPNNRFLAERTGGTYSTLKVQPAELEDSGVYFCASSFEGRTEAFFGQGTRLTVV.

This chain connects TRBV7-9 to TRBJ1-1; D unclear. The CDR3 runs to 12 residues. The germline gives CDR1 SEHNR, CDR2 FQNEAQ (reference sequence). The germline V and J ends were trimmed by 2 bases and 7 bases, with 8 bases remaining between them. The CDR3 DNA reads as TGTGCCAGCAGCTTATTGGCGGTTGAAGCTTTCTTT. Protein: CASSLLAVEAFF.

The chain recombines TRBV6-5 with TRBJ2-4; D perhaps matches TRBD2 (7 bases). Germline CDR1 MNHEY, CDR2 SVGAGI. CDR3 length: 15 amino acids. The germline V and J ends were trimmed by 8 bases and 7 bases, with 21 bases remaining between them. CDR3 coding DNA: TGTGCCAGCGGTCCGTCCGGGGGGCGTTGGAACATTCAGTACTTC. Translated, it gives CASGPSGGRWNIQYF.

The chain uses TRBV7-3 and TRBJ1-5; the D is unclear. Germline CDR1 SGHTA, CDR2 FQGTGA. The V gene lost 5 bases and the J gene lost 0 bases, with 5 bases spanning the gap. The CDR3 has 13 residues. CDR3 protein: CASSRDSNQPQHF. Here the CDR3 DNA reads TGTGCCAGCAGCCGGGATAGCAATCAGCCCCAGCATTTT.

This chain links TRBV15 with TRBJ2-5; TRBD2 aligns across 8 bases. V lost 1 base and J lost 0; bases outside the gene matches: 7. Looked up from germline, CDR1 is LNHNV and CDR2 is YYDKDF (reference sequence). This CDR3 comprises 17 residues. CDR3 DNA: TGTGCCACCAGCAGAGTGGGTAGCGGGGCGTACCAAGAGACCCAGTACTTC. It yields the protein CATSRVGSGAYQETQYF. The complete variable domain, with remaining parts taken from reference TRBV15 and TRBJ2-5, reads DAMVIQNPRYQVTQFGKPVTLSCSQTLNHNVMYWYQQKSSQAPKLLFHYYDKDFNNEADTPDNFQSRRPNTSFCFLDIRSPGLGDTAMYLCATSRVGSGAYQETQYFGPGTRLLVL.

The genes are TRBV18 and TRBJ1-4; possible D gene TRBD1, 6 bases. Trimming pared 2 bases from V and 7 bases from J, leaving 11 bases between. From germline, CDR1 is KGHSH and CDR2 LQKENI. This CDR3 contains 14 residues. This CDR3 reads CASSPGQLTEKLFF. CDR3 DNA sequence: TGTGCCAGCTCACCAGGACAGCTCACTGAAAAACTGTTTTTT.

This clone showed up just once. The chain employs TRBV5-6 and TRBJ1-1; D ambiguous. The CDR3 consists of 12 residues. Trimming pared 2 bases from V and 4 bases from J, leaving 6 bases between. CDR1 and CDR2 from the germline V gene are SGHDT and YYEEEE. The DNA of the CDR3 is TGTGCCAGCAGCTTTTGGAGCACTGAAGCTTTCTTT. This translates into CASSFWSTEAFF.

The J gene is TRBJ1-2, the V gene TRBV18; D not resolved. V dropped 2 bases and J dropped 3 bases, with 7 bases sitting between them. From germline, CDR1 is KGHSH and CDR2 LQKENI. The CDR3 is 13 amino acids. DNA of the CDR3: TGTGCCAGCTCACCAGGGCGGGACTATGGCTACACCTTC. This encodes CASSPGRDYGYTF.

The genes are TRBV13 and TRBJ1-2, with TRBD1 matching 11 bases. Looked up from germline, CDR1 is PRHDT and CDR2 is FYEKMQ (reference sequence). V shed 5 bases and J 5 bases; nucleotides not matched to a gene: 7. The CDR3 extends over 15 amino acids. The CDR3 loop reads CASSGRTGGGYGYTF. The CDR3 bases are TGTGCCAGCAGCGGCCGGACAGGGGGCGGATATGGCTACACCTTC.

The chain carries TRBV27 and TRBJ2-7, with 9 bases fitting TRBD1. The germline gives CDR1 MNHEY, CDR2 SMNVEV (reference sequence). There are 15 residues in the CDR3. With V trimmed by 1 base and J by 5 bases, 6 bases remained unmatched. The CDR3 spells CASSLFGQGRDEQYF. The CDR3 DNA sequence: TGTGCCAGCAGTTTATTCGGACAGGGGCGCGACGAGCAGTACTTC.

The chain has TRBV9 and TRBJ2-5; tentative D call: TRBD1 (5 bases). The CDR3 is 14 amino acids. Germline V gene lookup returns CDR1 SGDLS and CDR2 YYNGEE. Trimming cost V 2 bases and J 3 bases, with 11 bases left between them. The DNA for the CDR3 is TGTGCCAGCAGCGTGGGGCGTGGGGAAGAGACCCAGTACTTC. Its protein product is CASSVGRGEETQYF.

The chain is built from TRBV4-3 and TRBJ2-3; 7 positions match TRBD2. Germline V gives CDR1 LGHNA, CDR2 YSLEER. V was pared by 0 bases and J by 2 bases, with 11 bases of the junction left unmatched. The CDR3 contains 18 residues. The CDR3 coding sequence is TGCGCCAGCAGCCAAGATGCAGGAGCGGGGCCTCTCACAGATACGCAGTATTTT. As protein: CASSQDAGAGPLTDTQYF.

The rearrangement joins TRBV4-2 to TRBJ2-1, with D perhaps matching TRBD2 (6 bases). Germline V lookup: CDR1 LGHNA, CDR2 YNFKEQ. CDR3 length equals 17 residues. The V end lost 4 bases, the J end lost 1 base, and 17 bases lay between the germline ends. CDR3 protein: CASSRRYTGESYNEQFF. CDR3 nucleotide sequence: TGTGCCAGCAGCCGGAGATATACGGGGGAATCCTACAATGAGCAGTTCTTC.

The V gene is TRBV5-4, the J gene TRBJ1-5, with D possibly TRBD1 on 6 matching bases. Germline CDR1 reads SGHNT; CDR2 reads YYREEE (reference sequence). Deletions cut 1 base from V and 3 bases from J, with 8 bases between. The CDR3 runs to 14 residues. The CDR3 coding sequence is TGTGCCAGCAGCTTGACAGGGTCCAATCAGCCCCAGCATTTT. Its protein product is CASSLTGSNQPQHF.

This clone came up once. The chain is built from TRBV9 and TRBJ2-3, with 9 bases lining up with TRBD2. The CDR3 runs to 16 residues. From germline, CDR1 is SGDLS and CDR2 YYNGEE. J gave up 2 bases and V 0 bases, and 4 bases lay outside the gene matches. This chain's CDR3 is CASSVGASGVTDTQYF. The CDR3 bases are TGTGCCAGCAGCGTAGGGGCTAGCGGGGTCACAGATACGCAGTATTTT.

V usage is TRBV29-1 and J usage is TRBJ2-5; tentative D call: TRBD2 (7 bases). Looked up from germline, CDR1 is SQVTM and CDR2 is ANQGSEA. The length of the CDR3 is 18 residues. Trimming stripped 1 base from V and 5 bases from J, with 26 bases between. The CDR3 region has the DNA TGCAGCGTTGAAGCCGGCTACGGTGGGGGGGCGTCTCGGGAGACCCAGTACTTC. It translates to CSVEAGYGGGASRETQYF.

The gene calls are TRBV18 and TRBJ2-7; TRBD1 might be the D (7 bases). Germline values: CDR1 KGHSH, CDR2 LQKENI. The CDR3 has 14 amino acids. The V gene lost 0 bases and the J gene lost 2 bases, with 8 bases spanning the gap. Here the CDR3 reads CASSPPRGAYEQYF. The DNA of the CDR3 is TGTGCCAGCTCACCACCCAGGGGGGCCTACGAGCAGTACTTC.

The chain combines TRBV28 with TRBJ2-1; 7 positions match TRBD1. Trimming cost V 7 bases and J 1 base; bases outside gene matches: 10. Looked up from germline, CDR1 is MDHEN and CDR2 is SYDVKM. The CDR3 is 16 amino acids. The CDR3 nucleotides read TGTGCCAGCACCACCTTCGGGACAGTTTCCTACAATGAGCAGTTCTTC. Residues: CASTTFGTVSYNEQFF.

This chain uses TRBV30 with TRBJ2-1; 12 positions match TRBD1. Germline V lookup: CDR1 GTSNPN, CDR2 SVGIG (reference sequence). With 0 bases clipped from V and 8 bases from J, the junction kept 2 bases outside the gene matches. This CDR3 has 14 amino acids. The CDR3 coding sequence is TGTGCCTGGAGTGTTGGGACAGGGGGCGATGAGCAGTTCTTC. This translates into CAWSVGTGGDEQFF.

The chain employs TRBV7-2 and TRBJ1-5; 8 bases line up with TRBD1. The CDR3 is made up of 16 amino acids. V shed 1 base, J shed 7 bases, and the junction held 9 bases outside the gene matches. Germline V gene lookup returns CDR1 SGHTA and CDR2 FQGNSA. CDR3 nucleotide sequence: TGTGCCAGCAGCTTAGTGCAGGCAGGGGGCGGACAGCCCCAGCATTTT. It yields the protein CASSLVQAGGGQPQHF.